Presented here are 7 T cell receptor beta chains from one specimen sequenced in a study of T cell responses to AZD1222 COVID-19 vaccine listed by TCRdb under 2021. Libraries were prepared through the immunoSEQ multiplex PCR assay. Drawn from immuneACCESS, this table holds only the in-frame rearrangements with V and J called that TCRdb kept. Clones are partly lost; checked studies trace under half to an unresolved V gene and leave the rest unexplained. The sample table holds under 55,000 clones, of which under 90% were seen once. The ten largest clones add up to roughly 10% of the sample. The time point label here, explained by the study, means: baseline before first vaccination. The sequencing used peripheral blood, collected on day 0 of AZD1222 vaccination. These receptors were collected from an adult in good health.

The V call is TRBV27, the J call TRBJ2-7, with a possible D match to TRBD1 (6 bases). The V end lost 4 bases, the J end lost 1 base, and 11 bases lay between the germline ends. The CDR3 has 14 residues. From germline, CDR1 is MNHEY and CDR2 SMNVEV (reference sequence). The CDR3 bases are TGTGCCAGCAGTTCCTGGACAGTTTCCTACGAGCAGTACTTC. Translating gives CASSSWTVSYEQYF.

This chain connects TRBV6-5 to TRBJ2-6, with unresolved D. Trimming stripped 0 bases from V and 0 bases from J, with 6 bases between. Per germline, CDR1 MNHEY and CDR2 SVGAGI. This CDR3 has 16 amino acids. The CDR3 loop is CASSYSIISGANVLTF. CDR3 nucleotide sequence: TGTGCCAGCAGTTACTCGATAATCTCTGGGGCCAACGTCCTGACTTTC.

This chain uses TRBV19 with TRBJ2-6; a weak D match, TRBD1 (6 bases). CDR3 length equals 16 residues. Germline assignment: CDR1 LNHDA and CDR2 SQIVND (reference sequence). The germline V and J ends were trimmed by 5 bases and 4 bases, with 15 bases remaining between them. CDR3 loop: CASSAQQGLGANVLTF. The CDR3 DNA sequence: TGTGCCAGTAGTGCACAACAGGGTCTCGGGGCCAACGTCCTGACTTTC. Together with reference TRBV19 and TRBJ2-6, the CDR3 gives the full variable domain: DGGITQSPKYLFRKEGQNVTLSCEQNLNHDAMYWYRQDPGQGLRLIYYSQIVNDFQKGDIAEGYSVSREKKESFPLTVTSAQKNPTAFYLCASSAQQGLGANVLTFGAGSRLTVL.

The chain is built from TRBV5-1 and TRBJ2-2; tentatively, D is TRBD2 (6 bases). V was cut by 1 base and J by 7 bases, with 14 bases left in between. The CDR3 totals 15 residues. Germline loops: CDR1 SGHRS, CDR2 YFSETQ. CDR3: CASSLNGGGVGELFF. The CDR3 DNA sequence: TGCGCCAGCAGCTTGAATGGCGGAGGGGTCGGGGAGCTGTTTTTT.

The chain joins TRBV4-2 to TRBJ2-1, with a tentative D call TRBD2 (6 bases). V was trimmed by 4 bases and J by 0 bases, leaving 19 bases between them. Germline CDR1 reads LGHNA; CDR2 reads YNFKEQ. This CDR3 region has 18 residues. In DNA form, the CDR3 reads TGTGCCAGCAGCCCCCTGGAGGGAGCGGGCGGCTCCTACAATGAGCAGTTCTTC. Amino acid sequence: CASSPLEGAGGSYNEQFF.

This rearrangement joins TRBV6-4 to TRBJ1-3; D is possibly TRBD1 (6 bases). This CDR3 comprises 17 residues. CDR1 and CDR2 (germline): MRHNA, SNTAGT. V was shortened by 4 bases and J by 0 bases, with 16 bases between the two germline ends. The CDR3 loop reads CASSVGGRPSSGNTIYF. CDR3 bases: TGTGCCAGCAGTGTCGGGGGGCGACCTAGCTCTGGAAACACCATATATTTT.

The rearrangement uses TRBV6-5 and TRBJ2-7; 7 bases agree with TRBD2. J lost 6 bases, V lost 8 bases, and 13 bases had no gene match. This CDR3 region has 14 residues. Germline V gene sequence: CDR1 MNHEY, CDR2 SVGAGI. CDR3: CASGGHGGSGEQYF. As DNA, the CDR3 is TGTGCCAGCGGGGGTCATGGCGGGAGCGGCGAGCAGTACTTC.